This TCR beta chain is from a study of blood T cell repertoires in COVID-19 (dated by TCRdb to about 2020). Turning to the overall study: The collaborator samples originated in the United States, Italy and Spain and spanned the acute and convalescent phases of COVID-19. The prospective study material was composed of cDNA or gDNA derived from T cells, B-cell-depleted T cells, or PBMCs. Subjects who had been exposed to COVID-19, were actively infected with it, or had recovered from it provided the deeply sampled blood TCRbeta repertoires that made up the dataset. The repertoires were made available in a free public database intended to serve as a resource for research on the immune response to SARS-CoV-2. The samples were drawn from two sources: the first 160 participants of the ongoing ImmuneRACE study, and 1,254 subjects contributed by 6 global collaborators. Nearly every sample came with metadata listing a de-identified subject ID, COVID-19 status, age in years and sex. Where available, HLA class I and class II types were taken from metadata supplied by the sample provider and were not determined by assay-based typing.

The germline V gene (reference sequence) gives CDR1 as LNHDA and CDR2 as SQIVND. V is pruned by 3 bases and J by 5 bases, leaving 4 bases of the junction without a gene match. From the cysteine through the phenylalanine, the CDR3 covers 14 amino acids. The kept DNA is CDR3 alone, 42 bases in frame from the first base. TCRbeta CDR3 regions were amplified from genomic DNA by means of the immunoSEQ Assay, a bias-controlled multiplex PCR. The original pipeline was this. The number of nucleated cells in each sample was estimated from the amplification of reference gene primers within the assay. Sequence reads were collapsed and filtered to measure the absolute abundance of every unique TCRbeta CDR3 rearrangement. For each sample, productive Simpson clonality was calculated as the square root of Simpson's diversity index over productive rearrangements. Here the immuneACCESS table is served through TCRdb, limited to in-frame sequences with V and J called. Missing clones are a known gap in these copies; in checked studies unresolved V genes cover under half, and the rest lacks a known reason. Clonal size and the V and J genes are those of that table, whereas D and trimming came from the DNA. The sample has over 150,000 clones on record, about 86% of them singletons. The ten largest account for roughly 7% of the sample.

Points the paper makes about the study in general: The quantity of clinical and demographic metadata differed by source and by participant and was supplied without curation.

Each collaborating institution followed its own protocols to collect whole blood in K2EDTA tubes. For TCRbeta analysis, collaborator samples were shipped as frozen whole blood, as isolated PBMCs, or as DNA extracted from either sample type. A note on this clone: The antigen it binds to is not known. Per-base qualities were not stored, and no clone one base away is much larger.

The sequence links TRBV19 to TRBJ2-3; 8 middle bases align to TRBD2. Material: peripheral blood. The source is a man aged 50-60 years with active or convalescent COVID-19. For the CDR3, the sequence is CASSMLGLEDTQYF. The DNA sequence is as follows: TGTGCCAGTAGTATGTTGGGACTAGAAGATACGCAGTATTTT.